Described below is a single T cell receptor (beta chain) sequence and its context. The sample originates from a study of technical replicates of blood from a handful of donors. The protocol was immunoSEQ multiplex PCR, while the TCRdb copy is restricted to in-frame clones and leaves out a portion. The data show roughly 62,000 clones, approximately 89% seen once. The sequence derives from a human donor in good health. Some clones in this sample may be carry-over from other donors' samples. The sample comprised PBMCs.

In DNA form, the CDR3 reads TGTGCCAGCAGCCAAGATCTAGCGGGGGCTACCTACGAGCAGTACTTC. Encoded protein: CASSQDLAGATYEQYF. V gene TRBV4-2 combines with J gene TRBJ2-7; 10 bases agree with TRBD2. The CDR3 is 16 amino acids. After removal of 0 bases from V and 2 bases from J, the junction contained 4 bases not matched to a gene. Germline loops: CDR1 LGHNA, CDR2 YNFKEQ.